This TCR beta chain was obtained from a study of T cell responses to AZD1222 COVID-19 vaccine. This CDR3 is 14 amino acids long. V dropped 6 bases and J dropped 2 bases, with 14 bases sitting between them. The germline gives CDR1 SQVTM, CDR2 ANQGSEA. On this clone itself: Antigen specificity is unknown.

The table came from immunoSEQ multiplex PCR; TCRdb's copy has only in-frame clones and leaves some out. The table shows approximately 45,000 clones, with approximately 88% occurring only once. Study-wide results and caveats: Repertoires were sampled only after the peak T cell response. Donors skewed white British and female; clonal diversity was possibly underestimated.

The clonotype originates from an adult who received the AZD1222 COVID-19 vaccine. The chain uses TRBV29-1 and TRBJ1-5; TRBD1 is a possible D gene (5 bases). The sequenced sample was peripheral blood, obtained 28 days after the second AZD1222 dose. The CDR3: CSVAQGGGNQPQHF. The CDR3 bases are TGCAGCGTCGCCCAGGGTGGAGGCAATCAGCCCCAGCATTTT.